The clone carrying this T cell receptor (beta chain) occurred a few times. The identical CDR3 is also encoded by other nucleotide sequences in the sample. This entry comes from a study of blood T cell repertoires in COVID-19. Overall study context: There were acute and convalescent COVID-19 samples, and they came from the United States, Italy and Spain.

The V gene lost 2 bases and the J gene lost 5 bases, with 12 bases spanning the gap. Germline CDR1 reads SGHTA; CDR2 reads FQGTGA. The length of the CDR3 is 14 residues. Per the authors' pipeline: By means of reference gene primer amplification, nucleated cell counts were estimated. Sequencing was performed with immunoSEQ multiplex PCR; in TCRdb, only in-frame clones are kept and a portion is missing. V, J and clone size were drawn from that table, and D and trimming were deduced from the DNA. This table holds some 120,000 clones, 84% found once. The chain has TRBV7-3 and TRBJ2-5, with D possibly being TRBD2 (6 bases). The material sequenced was peripheral blood. This clonotype originated in a woman in her 30s who had recovered from COVID-19. The CDR3 region has the DNA TGTGCCAGCAGCTTAGGTGGGGCGGGGGAGACCCAGTACTTC. As protein: CASSLGGAGETQYF.